This entry features one T cell receptor beta chain sequence. The antigen remains undetermined. This entry belongs to a study of OX40 agonist ivuxolimab in advanced cancers. Overall study: Dosing consisted of intravenous ivuxolimab at 0.01 to 10 mg/kg every 2 weeks. Broader study findings: Partial responders dosed at 0.1-3.0 mg/kg displayed clonal expansion ranking among the lowest. Researchers did not determine the expanded peripheral T cells' antigen specificity.

CDR1 and CDR2 from the germline V gene are SGHNT and YENEEA. The V gene lost 1 base and the J gene lost 0 bases, with 10 bases spanning the gap. The CDR3 has 15 residues. TCRdb keeps only in-frame clones here, not all; method: immunoSEQ multiplex PCR. In the table there are around 50,000 clones, more than 80% of which are singletons. This chain connects TRBV11-3 to TRBJ2-7; D perhaps matches TRBD2 (6 bases). The sequencing used CD4+ or CD8+ T cells sorted from blood, collected in a trial of the OX40 agonist ivuxolimab. The receptor was derived from an adult with an advanced solid tumor such as melanoma, head and neck, liver or kidney cancer. In DNA, the CDR3 is TGTGCCAGCAGCTTAGGGGCGGGAAGCTCCTACGAGCAGTACTTC. The encoded protein is CASSLGAGSSYEQYF.